This T cell receptor (beta chain) was sequenced in a study of blood T cell repertoires in COVID-19. Study at large: Sites across the United States, Italy and Spain contributed samples from acute and convalescent COVID-19.

The assay was immunoSEQ multiplex PCR, and TCRdb's table has in-frame clones only and misses some. The table lists under 130,000 clones, under 80% of them singletons. From germline, CDR1 is GTSNPN and CDR2 SVGIG (reference sequence). This CDR3 spans 16 amino acids. V shed 3 bases and J 2 bases; nucleotides not matched to a gene: 7. The rearrangement uses TRBV30 and TRBJ2-3; 11 bases are a match to TRBD2. Sequencing was performed on peripheral blood. The TCR was taken from a woman in her 70s with acute or convalescent COVID-19. CDR3 DNA: TGTGCCTGGAGCCCCCTAGCGGGGGGCCTCACAGATACGCAGTATTTT. The encoded protein is CAWSPLAGGLTDTQYF. Using reference TRBV30 and TRBJ2-3 for the parts outside the CDR3, the full variable domain is SQTIHQWPATLVQPVGSPLSLECTVEGTSNPNLYWYRQAAGRGLQLLFYSVGIGQISSEVPQNLSASRPQDRQFILSSKKLLLSDSGFYLCAWSPLAGGLTDTQYFGPGTRLTVL.